The sequence of this T cell receptor beta chain was determined in a study of CD8 T cells in ankylosing spondylitis. TCRdb passed the 5' RACE reads through MiXCR, listing each CDR3 protein once. This sample has 150,000 to 200,000 distinct CDR3 sequences; approximately 20% occur once, and the top ten carry roughly 8%. The CDR3 runs to 14 residues. Between the trimmed V and J ends, which lost 3 bases and 5 bases, there was a span of 14 bases. Germline V gene lookup returns CDR1 SGHRS and CDR2 YFSETQ. This clonotype has at least ten counts. The sequenced sample consisted of blood, either unsorted or a sorted T cell fraction (not recorded which). This rearrangement joins TRBV5-1 to TRBJ1-1, with a tentative D call TRBD1 (6 bases). The TCR comes from a male donor with ankylosing spondylitis or in good health (not recorded which). The CDR3 loop reads CASSSGQLATEAFF. DNA of the CDR3: TGCGCCAGCAGCTCGGGACAACTGGCGACTGAAGCTTTCTTT.